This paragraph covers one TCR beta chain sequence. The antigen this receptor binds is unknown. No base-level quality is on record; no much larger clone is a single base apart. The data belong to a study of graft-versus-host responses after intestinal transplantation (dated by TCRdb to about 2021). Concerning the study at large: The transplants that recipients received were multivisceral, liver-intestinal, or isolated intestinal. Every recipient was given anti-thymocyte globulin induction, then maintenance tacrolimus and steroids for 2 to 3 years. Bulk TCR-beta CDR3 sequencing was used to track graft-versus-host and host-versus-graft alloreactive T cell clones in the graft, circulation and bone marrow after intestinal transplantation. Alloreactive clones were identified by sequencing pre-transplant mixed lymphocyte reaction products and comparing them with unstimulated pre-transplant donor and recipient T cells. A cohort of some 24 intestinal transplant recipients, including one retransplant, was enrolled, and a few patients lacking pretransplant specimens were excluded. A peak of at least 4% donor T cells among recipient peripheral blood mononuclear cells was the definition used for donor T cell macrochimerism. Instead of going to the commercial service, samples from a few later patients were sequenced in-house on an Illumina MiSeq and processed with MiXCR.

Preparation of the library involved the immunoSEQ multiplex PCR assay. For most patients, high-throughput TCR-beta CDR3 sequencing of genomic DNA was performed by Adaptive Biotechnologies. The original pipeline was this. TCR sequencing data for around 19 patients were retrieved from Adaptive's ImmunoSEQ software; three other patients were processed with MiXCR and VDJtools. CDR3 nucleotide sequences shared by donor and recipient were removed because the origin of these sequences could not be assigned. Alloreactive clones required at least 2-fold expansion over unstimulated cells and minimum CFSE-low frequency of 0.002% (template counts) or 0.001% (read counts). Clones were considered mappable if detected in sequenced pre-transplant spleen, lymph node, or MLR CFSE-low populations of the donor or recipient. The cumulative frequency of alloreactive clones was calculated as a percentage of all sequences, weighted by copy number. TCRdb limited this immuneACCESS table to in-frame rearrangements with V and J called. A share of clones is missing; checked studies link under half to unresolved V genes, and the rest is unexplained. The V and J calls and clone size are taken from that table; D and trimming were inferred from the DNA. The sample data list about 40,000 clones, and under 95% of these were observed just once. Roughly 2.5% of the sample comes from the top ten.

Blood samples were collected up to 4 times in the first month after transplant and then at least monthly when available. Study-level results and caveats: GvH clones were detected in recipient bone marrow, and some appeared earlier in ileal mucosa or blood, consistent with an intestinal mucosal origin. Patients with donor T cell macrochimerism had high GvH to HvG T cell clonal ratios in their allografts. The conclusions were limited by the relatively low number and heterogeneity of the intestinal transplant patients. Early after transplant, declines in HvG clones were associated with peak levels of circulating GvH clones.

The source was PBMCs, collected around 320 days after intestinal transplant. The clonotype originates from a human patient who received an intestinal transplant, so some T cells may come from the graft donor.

In nucleotide form, the sequence is TGTGCCATCAGTGAGTCCAGGCGGGACTCCCTCACAGATACGCAGTATTTT. This gives the protein CAISESRRDSLTDTQYF. The chain employs TRBV10-3 and TRBJ2-3; the best D guess is TRBD2, with 6 bases matching. The CDR3, cysteine through phenylalanine, is 17 amino acids long. Only the CDR3 DNA is retained, 51 bases long and in frame from the first base. From the germline V gene, CDR1 is ENHRY and CDR2 is SYGVKD. Trimming removed 0 bases from V and 2 bases from J, leaving 15 bases between the germline ends.